This T cell receptor beta chain emerged from a study of tumor and adjacent non-tumor tissue in lung cancer. Study summary: Patients were aged roughly 30 to 76, roughly nine men and about 5 women, stage I to III.

RNA was extracted from bulk tissue without any cell sorting. Donors were chemotherapy-naive, newly diagnosed lung cancer surgical patients in China, August–late 2014. The CDR3 is made up of 15 amino acids. CDR1 and CDR2 from the germline V gene are SGHNT and YENEEA. Findings and limits, study-wide: TCR diversity was significantly greater in tumor than normal lung tissue.

Comment on this clonotype: Its antigen is as yet unknown. At one end the junction does not follow the germline gene, possibly because of a read error.

TCRbeta libraries were built with three rounds of nested PCR, modified from ARM-PCR. TCRdb reanalysed the multiplex PCR reads using MiXCR and keeps one entry per CDR3 protein. This table holds 130,000 or so distinct CDR3 sequences, roughly 67% found once. This rearrangement joins TRBV11-3 to TRBJ1-1; a possible D gene is TRBD1 (5 bases). The source material was lung tumor tissue. The TCR was taken from a man between 25 and 39 years old with non-small cell lung cancer. CDR3 nucleotides: TGTGCCAGTAGCTCCCGACAGAGGGCCGGTACTGAAGCTTTCTTT. Its translation: CASSSRQRAGTEAFF.